This TCR beta chain came from a study of beta chain features in type 1 diabetes (dated by TCRdb to 2017 to 2018). Background for the entire study: Mean age, gender distribution, total cell number and subset yield did not differ between patients and healthy donors. The study compared the TCRB repertoires of sorted circulating CD4+ T cell subsets in recently diagnosed type 1 diabetes patients with those in matched healthy donors. Regulatory and stem cell-like memory subsets were obtained from only 8 patients and roughly 8 healthy donors, while naive and central memory subsets were obtained from all 30 or so donors. Across all samples, around 100 million sorted cells were examined, and cell number per subset correlated strongly with RNA yield. Findings and caveats that apply to the study as a whole: Because small numbers of individuals were included in the HLA sub-analyses, any influence of HLA type on TCRB rearrangement was left unresolved. The naive, central memory and regulatory TCRB repertoires appeared to resemble one another more closely among patients than among healthy donors. Because cDNA was sequenced instead of genomic DNA, activated cells with high expression could be over-represented, although the groups did not differ in activation or CD3 levels. Fewer insertions and more nucleotide deletions at VDJ recombination sites were observed in patients with type 1 diabetes, implying thymic rearrangement abnormalities. PCR may preferentially amplify shorter templates, but because patient and control samples were amplified and corrected together, any resulting skew would affect both groups equally. Type 1 diabetes patients showed a moderate but significant shortening of TCRB CDR3 length in all four CD4+ subsets.

About this clone: No cognate antigen has been identified for it. Base-call qualities are not available, and no considerably larger clone is one nucleotide away.

A distance of 8 bases separates the germline ends of V and J, which lose 5 bases and 7 bases respectively. Counted from cysteine to phenylalanine, this CDR3 has 12 amino acids. CDR3 DNA only is kept here, 36 bases in frame from base 1. Looking up the germline V gene yields CDR1 SGHNT and CDR2 YENEEA. The entire isolated RNA was reverse transcribed using the High Capacity cDNA Reverse Transcription Kit, and thus expressed TCRB transcripts were sequenced. Deep immunoSEQ sequencing was applied to naive, central memory and regulatory T cell samples, giving an average of about 3.7 million total reads per sample. After sorted cells were lysed in RLT buffer, RNA was extracted with DNase-treated RNeasy Micro or Mini kits, with the choice depending on cell number. To prevent cross-contamination, every cell subset was processed on its own, while patient and healthy donor samples were processed together. Using the immunoSEQ multiplex PCR, TCRB sequences were amplified from cDNA into 87-bp fragments spanning the CDR3 region. Amplicons were sequenced on the Illumina HiSeq platform. As for the original processing: Synthetic template baselines were used to correct PCR bias computationally, reads within Hamming distance 2 were collapsed, and singletons that could not be merged were discarded. Reads were aligned against IMGT so that V, D and J genes, CDR3 length and insertions or deletions at six rearrangement sites could be assigned. Clonotype counts were normalized to sorted cell number within each subset before computing true diversity and Gini coefficients with the tcR R package. The overlap coefficient, calculated on TCRB nucleotide sequences, was used to quantify repertoire sharing. TCRdb carries this immuneACCESS record with in-frame sequences only. Its versions omit some clonotypes, under half of them owing to an unresolved V gene in the studies checked, with the rest unexplained. V and J calls and clone size are as listed in that table; D and trimming were resolved from the DNA. Present in this sample are 150,000 or so clones, about 10% of which were seen just once. About 0.66% of the sample goes to the ten largest clones.

Each donor gave one peripheral blood draw, averaging about 100 mL, which was collected into heparinised tubes. Using a panel that included CD45RO, CCR7, CD25, CD127, CD95 and CD27, naive, central memory, regulatory and stem cell-like memory CD4+ T cells were sorted on a BD FACSAria II. A purity above 98% was achieved for all sorted populations. PBMCs were isolated right away by Lymphoprep density gradient centrifugation and were stained directly, without culture. So that batch effects would be minimized, each experiment stained and sorted samples in pairs, pairing one healthy donor with one patient.

The chain uses TRBV11-3 and TRBJ2-2, with TRBD1 tentatively as D gene (5 bases match). Sequenced input: central memory CD4+ T cells from blood. The origin of this receptor is a man aged 18 to 35 in good health. CDR3 reads: CASSLDSGELFF. The nucleotide sequence reads as follows: TGTGCCAGCAGCCTTGACAGCGGGGAGCTGTTTTTT. Here the CDR3 is joined to the reference TRBV11-3 and TRBJ2-2 genes, and the full variable domain is: EAGVVQSPRYKIIEKKQPVAFWCNPISGHNTLYWYLQNLGQGPELLIRYENEEAVDDSQLPKDRFSAERLKGVDSTLKIQPAELGDSAVYLCASSLDSGELFFGEGSRLTVL.